This TCR beta chain originates from a study of cytomegalovirus exposure and HLA in healthy donors. Researchers ran the PCR with 60 Vbeta and 13 Jbeta primers. The repertoire was sequenced with immunoSEQ multiplex PCR; TCRdb's copy has only in-frame clones and lacks some. The sample contains 210,000 or so clones, about 79% of which appear only once. With regard to this clone: The antigen remains undetermined.

Study outcomes and limitations: Only CMV serostatus was available as immune exposure information. Fewer N-insertions than the roughly 600-donor mean were reportedly shown by an Asian-associated ancestry cluster in a later analysis. Later on, a genetic analysis was performed. It linked a missense variant in DCLRE1C with V- and J-gene trimming of TCR beta. In an earlier analysis, most TCR beta V segments were productive about 87% or about 30% of the time.

Source material: PBMCs. This TCR was recovered from a man aged 18 to 35 in good health and CMV-seronegative.

Written as DNA, the CDR3 is TGTGCCAGCAGTTCCCAGCGGGGAGGTGAGCAGTTCTTC. As protein: CASSSQRGGEQFF. J is TRBJ2-1 and V is TRBV27; the match to TRBD2 covers 7 bases. Unmatched junction bases numbered 6, after V lost 4 bases and J lost 9 bases. The CDR3 loop spans 13 amino acids. CDR1 MNHEY and CDR2 SMNVEV come from the germline V gene (reference sequence).